Each of the 25 T cell receptor beta chains below was sequenced from the same sample in a study of blood T cell repertoires in COVID-19. Only in-frame clones appear in the TCRdb table, and some are missing; sequencing was by immunoSEQ multiplex PCR. The table has about 130,000 clones, approximately 85% seen once. Sequences were obtained from peripheral blood. These receptors were collected from a human donor in a cohort sampled during active COVID-19.

The gene calls are TRBV11-2 and TRBJ2-1; TRBD2 aligns across 7 bases. The CDR3 has 17 amino acids. CDR1 and CDR2 from the germline V gene are SGHAT and FQNNGV. V lost 3 bases to trimming and J lost 3 bases; unmatched junction nucleotides: 11. CDR3 loop: CASSLGAFGLVYNEQFF. CDR3 DNA sequence: TGTGCCAGCAGCTTGGGAGCGTTCGGACTAGTCTACAATGAGCAGTTCTTC.

The V gene is TRBV19, the J gene TRBJ2-7, with TRBD1 as a possible D gene (5 bases). Germline V gives CDR1 LNHDA, CDR2 SQIVND (reference sequence). CDR3 length: 12 residues. V lost 6 bases and J lost 6, with 12 bases in between. The CDR3 region is CASRTQGSEQYF. CDR3 DNA: TGTGCCAGTAGAACTCAGGGCTCCGAGCAGTACTTC.

This chain connects TRBV5-6 to TRBJ2-3; 12 bases map to TRBD2. With 0 bases clipped from V and 2 bases from J, the junction kept 4 bases outside the gene matches. The CDR3 is made up of 17 amino acids. Germline values: CDR1 SGHDT, CDR2 YYEEEE. Here the CDR3 DNA reads TGTGCCAGCAGCTTGGGGCTAGCGGGGGGGCTCACAGATACGCAGTATTTT. Its translation is CASSLGLAGGLTDTQYF.

The chain carries TRBV12-3 or TRBV12-4 and TRBJ1-2; D unclear. Trimming left V 5 bases short and J 1 base short, with 5 bases between. The CDR3 sequence is 12 residues long. The CDR3 bases are TGTGCCAGCAGTGCGTATAACTATGGCTACACCTTC. Encoded protein: CASSAYNYGYTF.

This chain links TRBV7-2 with TRBJ2-2, with 8 positions matching TRBD1. Germline lookup yields CDR1 SGHTA and CDR2 FQGNSA. There are 16 residues in the CDR3. V trimming: 5 bases; J trimming: 4 bases; junction bases outside the gene matches: 9. CDR3 sequence (DNA): TGTGCCAGCAGCCCGACGAGGACAGGGAGCACCGGGGAGCTGTTTTTT. Translation: CASSPTRTGSTGELFF.

The chain joins TRBV4-1 to TRBJ1-5; 12 bases agree with TRBD1. This CDR3 is built from 16 residues. Germline-derived CDR1 and CDR2 are MGHRA and YSYEKL. The trim removed 3 bases at V and 3 bases at J, leaving 3 bases unmatched. CDR3 nucleotides: TGCGCCAGCAGCCAGGGACAGGGGGCTTCCAATCAGCCCCAGCATTTT. Translation gives CASSQGQGASNQPQHF.

The genes are TRBV18 and TRBJ2-3, with 8 nucleotides matching TRBD1. Trimming took 2 bases from V and 3 from J; bases not matched to a gene: 7. The CDR3 spans 16 residues. Germline V gene lookup returns CDR1 KGHSH and CDR2 LQKENI. Written as DNA, the CDR3 is TGTGCCAGCTCACCAGTTCGACAGGGGATTACAGATACGCAGTATTTT. It yields the protein CASSPVRQGITDTQYF.

V is TRBV12-3 or TRBV12-4 and J is TRBJ1-3; maybe TRBD1 (5 bases). The CDR3 contains 11 residues. Trimming stripped 7 bases from V and 8 bases from J, with 9 bases between. CDR3 amino acids: CASIRVDTIYF. CDR3 bases: TGTGCCAGCATCAGGGTCGACACCATATATTTT.

A single count supports this clone. This chain connects TRBV5-1 to TRBJ1-2; D may be TRBD1 (6 bases). The CDR3 contains 14 residues. Germline lookup yields CDR1 SGHRS and CDR2 YFSETQ. The V end lost 0 bases, the J end lost 4 bases, and 10 bases lay between the germline ends. The CDR3 reads CASSLDHRVYGYTF. The CDR3 nucleotides are TGCGCCAGCAGCTTGGATCACAGGGTCTATGGCTACACCTTC.

The chain joins TRBV23-1 to TRBJ2-7, with 7 bases that match TRBD1. TRBV23-1 belongs to the ORF category, with a function that is uncertain. The CDR3 is 14 residues long. V gave up 3 bases and J gave up 7 bases; unmatched junction bases: 9. The CDR3 nucleotides read TGCGCCAGCAGTCACGTGACAGGGCCCCGAGAGCAGTACGTC. This encodes CASSHVTGPREQYV.

The CDR3 region has the DNA TGTGCCAGCAGTTCCACAAGGGGGATGACTGGAAACACCATATATTTT. Protein product: CASSSTRGMTGNTIYF. The chain joins TRBV6-6 to TRBJ1-3; possible D gene TRBD1, 6 bases. Germline V CDR1 and CDR2: MNHNY, SVGAGI (reference sequence). V lost 4 bases and J lost 2, with 15 bases in between. This CDR3 contains 16 residues.

V and J are TRBV19 and TRBJ2-3, with TRBD2 matching 8 bases. The junction had 4 bases not matched to a gene; V was cut back by 3 bases and J by 2 bases. There are 15 residues in the CDR3. CDR1 LNHDA and CDR2 SQIVND come from the germline V gene (reference sequence). The CDR3 DNA follows: TGTGCCAGTAGTATTAGCGGGATCATCACAGATACGCAGTATTTT. Its protein is CASSISGIITDTQYF.

The gene calls are TRBV6-2 or TRBV6-3 and TRBJ2-2; 7 nucleotides align to TRBD1. The CDR3 contains 15 residues. The germline CDR1 and CDR2 sequences are MNHEY and SVGEGT. Unmatched junction bases numbered 6, after V lost 5 bases and J lost 3 bases. The DNA of the CDR3 is TGTGCCAGCAGTGCCCGGGACAGCTACACCGGGGAGCTGTTTTTT. Residues: CASSARDSYTGELFF.

This chain connects TRBV5-5 to TRBJ1-5; TRBD1 aligns across 10 bases. CDR1 and CDR2 (germline): SGHKS, YYEKEE (reference sequence). The CDR3 extends over 15 amino acids. After removal of 4 bases from V and 4 bases from J, the junction contained 5 bases not matched to a gene. The CDR3: CASSGGQGSNQPQHF. The CDR3 DNA is TGTGCCAGCAGCGGGGGACAGGGGAGTAATCAGCCCCAGCATTTT.

The rearrangement joins TRBV19 to TRBJ2-1, with D perhaps matching TRBD2 (5 bases). The germline V gene encodes CDR1 LNHDA and CDR2 SQIVND (reference sequence). The V gene lost 3 bases and the J gene lost 10 bases, with 19 bases spanning the gap. This CDR3 is built from 15 residues. The CDR3 is CASSMVARGVSEQFF. In nucleotides, the CDR3 is TGTGCCAGTAGTATGGTCGCACGGGGAGTGAGCGAGCAGTTCTTC.

This rearrangement joins TRBV9 to TRBJ1-1; possible D gene TRBD1, 5 bases. The V gene's germline CDR1 is SGDLS and CDR2 YYNGEE. The CDR3 extends over 15 amino acids. V was cut by 1 base and J by 5 bases, with 15 bases left in between. The CDR3 spells CASSVQEPGGTEAFF. Written as DNA, the CDR3 is TGTGCCAGCAGCGTACAAGAGCCCGGGGGGACTGAAGCTTTCTTT.

This chain joins TRBV5-4 and TRBJ2-4; 7 bases line up with TRBD1. V gave up 4 bases and J gave up 0 bases; unmatched junction bases: 4. CDR3 length: 15 residues. Germline loops: CDR1 SGHNT, CDR2 YYREEE (reference sequence). CDR3 nucleotide sequence: TGTGCCAGCAGCAACGGACAGGTAGCCAAAAACATTCAGTACTTC. It codes for CASSNGQVAKNIQYF.

The chain links TRBV2 to TRBJ1-2; TRBD1 is a possible D gene (5 bases). Germline values: CDR1 SNHLY, CDR2 FYNNEI. The CDR3 runs to 13 residues. V was clipped by 5 bases and J by 8 bases, with 15 bases between them. CDR3 nucleotides: TGTGCCAGCAGTCCGGACACGCAGGGAGGCTACACCTTC. Protein product: CASSPDTQGGYTF.

This clone was recorded once. This chain connects TRBV27 to TRBJ1-2; D remains unclear. Per the germline V gene, CDR1 is MNHEY and CDR2 is SMNVEV (reference sequence). The CDR3 has 13 amino acids. V was pared by 6 bases and J by 6 bases, with 14 bases between. CDR3 in DNA: TGTGCCAGCAGGCGGTCGGCGACGAATGGCTACACCTTC. Translating gives CASRRSATNGYTF.

The gene calls are TRBV11-3 and TRBJ2-5; 9 bases are shared with TRBD1. CDR3 length: 20 amino acids. Trimming at V came to 3 bases and at J to 0 bases, leaving 17 bases not matched to a gene. Germline CDR1 and CDR2: SGHNT and YENEEA. The CDR3 DNA reads as TGTGCCAGCAGCTTTGGCCGCCGGACAGGGGCCAGAAAGTACCAAGAGACCCAGTACTTC. As protein: CASSFGRRTGARKYQETQYF.

The rearrangement joins TRBV19 to TRBJ2-7; TRBD1 matches 7 bases. Losses at the gene ends were 0 bases for V and 0 bases for J; bases not matched to a gene: 5. The V gene's germline CDR1 is LNHDA and CDR2 SQIVND (reference sequence). The CDR3 contains 16 residues. The CDR3 DNA reads as TGTGCCAGTAGTATAGATCATACAGGGGTCTCCTACGAGCAGTACTTC. As protein: CASSIDHTGVSYEQYF.

The chain is built from TRBV30 and TRBJ1-5; TRBD1 matches at 9 bases. The CDR3 contains 14 residues. The germline CDR1 and CDR2 sequences are GTSNPN and SVGIG (reference sequence). The trim removed 3 bases at V and 7 bases at J, leaving 7 bases unmatched. This CDR3 is CAWRVGTGMQPQHF. As DNA, the CDR3 is TGTGCCTGGAGGGTCGGGACAGGGATGCAGCCCCAGCATTTT.

The sample holds a few counts of this clone. CDR3: CASRAGYGYTF. In DNA form, the CDR3 reads TGTGCCAGCAGGGCAGGCTATGGCTACACCTTC. The chain has TRBV6-5 and TRBJ1-2; unclear D gene. Germline lookup yields CDR1 MNHEY and CDR2 SVGAGI. Trimming cost V 6 bases and J 4 bases, with 6 bases left between them. The length of the CDR3 is 11 residues.

CDR3 protein: CASSVGTSGVEEQFF. The CDR3 coding sequence is TGTGCCAGCAGCGTAGGGACTAGCGGGGTAGAGGAGCAGTTCTTC. The chain employs TRBV9 and TRBJ2-1; 12 nucleotides align to TRBD2. This CDR3 is built from 15 residues. The junction had 5 bases not matched to a gene; V was cut back by 0 bases and J by 10 bases. Per the germline V gene, CDR1 is SGDLS and CDR2 is YYNGEE.

The chain couples TRBV27 to TRBJ2-7; D is possibly TRBD2 (5 bases). CDR1 and CDR2 from the germline V gene are MNHEY and SMNVEV (reference sequence). V shed 5 bases and J shed 2 bases, with 10 bases lying between them. The CDR3 extends over 13 amino acids. As DNA, the CDR3 is TGTGCCAGCAGTCCAGCGGCCACCTACGAGCAGTACGTC. Translating it yields CASSPAATYEQYV.